The 11 T cell receptor beta chains below all came from one sample that was sequenced in a study of blood T cell repertoires in COVID-19. Sequencing was performed with immunoSEQ multiplex PCR; in TCRdb, only in-frame clones are kept and a portion is missing. This table holds some 200,000 clones, more than 75% found once. The sequenced sample was peripheral blood. The source of these receptors is a man in his fifties or sixties with acute or convalescent COVID-19.

The gene calls are TRBV5-6 and TRBJ2-7, with 7 bases identical to TRBD1. The CDR3 is 15 residues long. The germline V gene encodes CDR1 SGHDT and CDR2 YYEEEE. Trimming took 0 bases from V and 2 from J; bases not matched to a gene: 5. In DNA, the CDR3 is TGTGCCAGCAGCTTGGAACAGGGGTTTACCTACGAGCAGTACTTC. It encodes CASSLEQGFTYEQYF.

The rearrangement joins TRBV11-2 to TRBJ1-1; D is unresolved. The germline V gene has CDR1 SGHAT and CDR2 FQNNGV. V was cut by 5 bases and J by 4 bases, with 8 bases left in between. The CDR3 has 12 residues. CDR3 in DNA: TGTGCCAGCAGCACCCGCGGCACTGAAGCTTTCTTT. Protein product: CASSTRGTEAFF.

The chain has TRBV28 and TRBJ1-3; 7 bases are shared with TRBD1. In germline, CDR1 is MDHEN, CDR2 SYDVKM. This CDR3 has 15 residues. The J segment lost 0 bases and the V segment lost 7 bases, leaving 6 bases of the junction unmatched. The CDR3 here is CASNNRGPSGNTIYF. The CDR3 DNA sequence: TGTGCCAGCAACAACAGGGGTCCCTCTGGAAACACCATATATTTT.

The V and J genes are TRBV5-1 and TRBJ2-5, with 9 bases fitting TRBD2. V was clipped by 6 bases and J by 2 bases; unmatched bases: 8. From germline, CDR1 is SGHRS and CDR2 YFSETQ. CDR3 length equals 15 residues. Here the CDR3 reads CASKWASGKQETQYF. The DNA of the CDR3 is TGCGCCAGCAAATGGGCTAGCGGGAAACAAGAGACCCAGTACTTC.

The chain joins TRBV6-5 to TRBJ1-1, with unresolved D. V gave up 10 bases and J gave up 5 bases, with 17 bases separating them. CDR1 and CDR2 from the germline V gene are MNHEY and SVGAGI. This CDR3 is built from 13 residues. CDR3 region: CATKPTGRTEAFF. For the CDR3, the DNA is TGTGCCACCAAGCCCACTGGGAGGACTGAAGCTTTCTTT.

The chain has TRBV11-2 and TRBJ2-5; D might be TRBD1 (5 bases). Per germline, CDR1 SGHAT and CDR2 FQNNGV. The V and J ends lost 5 bases and 3 bases respectively, with 16 bases between them. The CDR3 has 15 residues. The CDR3 DNA follows: TGTGCCAGCAGCCAGAACGGTGGGGCGGAAGAGACCCAGTACTTC. Its translation: CASSQNGGAEETQYF.

The chain employs TRBV6-5 and TRBJ2-3; D is possibly TRBD2 (5 bases). The CDR3 extends over 15 amino acids. Germline assignment: CDR1 MNHEY and CDR2 SVGAGI. The V end lost 8 bases, the J end lost 7 bases, and 22 bases lay between the germline ends. The CDR3 loop reads CASLRPDPRGNTQYF. DNA of the CDR3: TGTGCCAGCCTAAGGCCAGACCCCAGAGGGAATACGCAGTATTTT.

This clone has a single count. The chain has TRBV5-1 and TRBJ1-1; D gene unclear. The germline CDR1 and CDR2 sequences are SGHRS and YFSETQ. This CDR3 comprises 13 residues. Deletions cut 4 bases from V and 0 bases from J, with 7 bases between. CDR3 in amino acids: CASSGGMNTEAFF. CDR3 coding DNA: TGCGCCAGCAGCGGAGGGATGAACACTGAAGCTTTCTTT.

The chain carries TRBV3-1 (or the pseudogene TRBV3-2) and TRBJ2-1; a weak D match, TRBD1 (6 bases). Trimming removed 0 bases from V and 9 bases from J, with 12 bases in between. CDR1 is LGHDT, CDR2 YNNKEL, per germline (reference sequence). CDR3 length equals 14 residues. The CDR3 sequence: CASSQDQGPREQFF. The CDR3 DNA sequence: TGTGCCAGCAGCCAAGATCAGGGGCCCCGTGAGCAGTTCTTC.

For this clone: One end of the junction does not line up with germline, which may come from a read error. Here the CDR3 DNA reads TGTGCCAGCAGCTTGGGCGGGTTGGAAAGCCTGACTGGAGCTTTCTTT. Its translation is CASSLGGLESLTGAFF. V and J are TRBV5-4 and TRBJ1-1; D remains unclear. Germline CDR1 is SGHNT and CDR2 is YYREEE (reference sequence). This CDR3 is built from 16 residues.

This sequence joins TRBV5-6 and TRBJ2-2; D is unresolved. V lost 4 bases to trimming and J lost 2 bases, with 15 bases between them. The CDR3 has 16 amino acids. Germline CDR1 is SGHDT and CDR2 is YYEEEE. The CDR3 bases are TGTGCCAGCAGCCTGGTGCGTCAAGTCAACACCGGGGAGCTGTTTTTT. Protein: CASSLVRQVNTGELFF.